The present TCR beta chain was sequenced within a study of T cell responses to AZD1222 COVID-19 vaccine. The data were produced by immunoSEQ multiplex PCR, yet TCRdb's version contains in-frame clones alone and is incomplete. The profile shows roughly 130,000 clones, about 88% of them singletons. With regard to this clone: What it binds is not known.

General study findings and limits: Recipients of AZD1222 seropositive at baseline numbered only five or six. Following two doses of AZD1222, Spike-specific TCR breadth and depth rose. Nearly half of spike-specific TCRs reportedly target unmutated variant regions. In a largely white British group with more females than males, clonal diversity was possibly underestimated.

Germline V gene data show CDR1 as SGHRS and CDR2 as YFSETQ. V was shortened by 1 base and J by 5 bases, with 19 bases between the two germline ends. The CDR3 is made up of 17 amino acids. The chain carries TRBV5-1 and TRBJ2-1; TRBD2 might be the D (5 bases). This clonotype originated in an adult in good health. The sequencing used peripheral blood, collected on day 0 of AZD1222 vaccination. CDR3 amino acids: CASSLSPPGSANNEQFF. In DNA, the CDR3 is TGCGCCAGCAGCTTGTCCCCTCCGGGGTCGGCAAACAATGAGCAGTTCTTC.